This T cell receptor (beta chain) was identified during a study of blood T cell repertoires in COVID-19. At the level of the study: Samples taken during acute and convalescent COVID-19 were collected in the United States, Italy and Spain. T cells, B-cell-depleted T cells, or PBMCs supplied cDNA or gDNA.

Original analysis: For nucleated cells, counts were estimated from reference gene primer amplification. Libraries were prepared by immunoSEQ multiplex PCR; TCRdb keeps only in-frame clonotypes and omits some of them. The DNA gave D and trimming, while V, J and clone size come from that table. Among 140,000 or so clones, 88% were seen once, and the ten largest hold roughly 2.5%. The count of this clone is one. The CDR3 consists of 14 residues. CDR1 and CDR2 (germline): MNHNS, SASEGT. V lost 3 bases and J lost 2; bases outside the gene matches: 3. This TCR was recovered from a human donor with COVID-19, enrolled during active disease. The donor label of this sample is uncertain. Sample: peripheral blood. V usage is TRBV6-1 and J usage is TRBJ2-7; TRBD2 matches at 8 bases. CDR3 residues: CASSEAGGTYEQYF. Here the CDR3 DNA reads TGTGCCAGCAGTGAGGCGGGGGGAACCTACGAGCAGTACTTC.